The TCR beta chain described here comes from a study of early T cells in non-severe SARS-CoV-2 infection. This CDR3 is 17 amino acids long. TCRdb processed the 5' RACE reads anew with MiXCR; each CDR3 protein has one entry. The sample holds about 28,000 distinct CDR3 sequences, about 4.9% seen once. Many counts were recorded for this clonotype. This TCR was sampled from an adult who was a healthcare worker with PCR-confirmed SARS-CoV-2 infection or an uninfected control (not recorded which). The chain links TRBV21-1 to TRBJ2-1. TRBV21-1 is an annotated pseudogene. Sequencing was performed on whole blood, taken at baseline. DNA for the CDR3: TGTGCCAGCAGCAAGTTTAGACTTCGGGCATCCTACAATGAGCAGTTCTTC. As protein: CASSKFRLRASYNEQFF.